This TCR beta chain was captured by sequencing in a study of blood T cell repertoires in COVID-19 (dated by TCRdb to about 2020). About the investigation overall: Samples from collaborators originated in the United States, Italy and Spain and spanned both the acute and convalescent phases of COVID-19. The prospective study material was composed of cDNA or gDNA derived from T cells, B-cell-depleted T cells, or PBMCs. The dataset comprised deeply sampled blood TCRbeta repertoires from subjects exposed to, actively infected with, or recovered from COVID-19. A freely available public database, intended as a resource for researchers studying the immune response to SARS-CoV-2, is where the repertoires were released. The samples were drawn from two sources: the first 160 participants of the ongoing ImmuneRACE study, and 1,000 to 1,500 subjects contributed by 6 global collaborators. Sample metadata almost always included a de-identified subject ID, COVID-19 status, age in years and sex. Where available, HLA class I and class II types were obtained from metadata supplied by the sample provider rather than from assay-based typing.

Here V drops 2 bases and J drops 7 bases, and the junction holds 9 bases not matched to any gene. Its CDR3 holds 15 amino acids, cysteine through phenylalanine. Only CDR3 DNA remains: 45 bases, in frame from the first base. Looking up the germline V gene yields CDR1 SGDLS and CDR2 YYNGEE. TCRbeta CDR3 regions were amplified from genomic DNA by means of the immunoSEQ Assay, a bias-controlled multiplex PCR. The original methods were these. Within the assay, amplification of reference gene primers was used to estimate how many nucleated cells each sample contained. To quantify the absolute abundance of each unique TCRbeta CDR3 rearrangement, sequence reads were collapsed and filtered. Productive Simpson clonality was computed per sample as the square root of Simpson's diversity index over productive rearrangements. The table was pulled from immuneACCESS by TCRdb, which kept in-frame rearrangements only. Such tables lose some clones; where checked, under half of the loss comes from unresolved V genes, and the rest has no known cause. The V and J calls and clone size are taken from that table; D and trimming were inferred from the DNA. The sample yields 130,000 or so clones; almost 85% were counted once. The ten biggest clones cover 1.1% to 1.5% of the sample.

Turning to this clone: Its antigen is still unknown. No much larger clonotype is one base removed from it; base qualities were not supplied.

Study-wide conclusions, independent of this receptor: The amount of clinical and demographic metadata varied by source and participant and was provided uncurated.

The collaborating institutions used their own protocols to collect whole blood in K2EDTA tubes. For TCRbeta analysis, collaborator samples were shipped as frozen whole blood, as isolated PBMCs, or as DNA extracted from either sample type. Sequenced sample: peripheral blood. The clonotype originates from a man between 60 and 70 years old with acute or convalescent COVID-19. The chain is encoded by TRBV9 joined to TRBJ2-3; 8 central nucleotides agree with TRBD2. The CDR3 in this case is CASSVSGGGQYTQYF. The DNA reads as follows: TGTGCCAGCAGCGTCTCGGGGGGGGGCCAATATACGCAGTATTTT.